A selection of T cell receptor beta chains follows, all from one sample in a study of T cell responses to AZD1222 COVID-19 vaccine. Data came from immunoSEQ multiplex PCR; TCRdb stores just in-frame clones and leaves some out. The data hold some 200,000 clones, with roughly nine tenths observed a single time. The sequences come from peripheral blood, collected 28 days after the second AZD1222 dose. These receptors were taken from an adult who received the AZD1222 COVID-19 vaccine. The CDR3 runs from the conserved cysteine through the conserved F or W. The D gene is left open where the match is weak. Some rows mark clone size as missing; the rest say once, few, many or name a class of expanded clone.

clone size: NA
J gene: TRBJ2-5
D gene: NA
V gene: TRBV11-3
CDR3 DNA: TGTGCCAGCAGCGCCGGGTCGGGGGAGACCCAGTACTTC
CDR3 protein: CASSAGSGETQYF

clone size: once
J gene: TRBJ2-2
D gene: NA
V gene: TRBV3-1/TRBV3-2
CDR3 DNA: TGTGCCAGCAGCCAAAAGGGGTTGGGGGAGCTGTTTTTT
CDR3 protein: CASSQKGLGELFF

clone size: once
J gene: TRBJ1-2
D gene: NA
V gene: TRBV19
CDR3 DNA: TGTGCCAGTAGTATAGGAGGGATTCCTAACTATGGCTACACCTTC
CDR3 protein: CASSIGGIPNYGYTF

clone size: NA
J gene: TRBJ1-4
D gene: NA
V gene: TRBV5-8
CDR3 DNA: TGTGCCAGCATTCTGTACTACGCGACTAATGAAAAACTGTTTTTT
CDR3 protein: CASILYYATNEKLFF

clone size: NA
J gene: TRBJ2-6
D gene: TRBD1
V gene: TRBV28
CDR3 DNA: TGTGCCAGCAGAGCTACTGGACAGGCCACCTCTGGGGCCAACGTCCTGACTTTC
CDR3 protein: CASRATGQATSGANVLTF

clone size: NA
J gene: TRBJ1-1
D gene: NA
V gene: TRBV12-3/TRBV12-4
CDR3 DNA: TGTGCCAGCAGGGACAGCTTCGGGTTAGAAGCTTTCTTT
CDR3 protein: CASRDSFGLEAFF

clone size: NA
J gene: TRBJ2-1
D gene: NA
V gene: TRBV19
CDR3 DNA: TGTGCGTCCGGTGGGCATGAGCAGTTCTTC
CDR3 protein: CASGGHEQFF

clone size: NA
J gene: TRBJ1-6
D gene: NA
V gene: TRBV6-2/TRBV6-3
CDR3 DNA: TGTGCCAGCAGTTACTCGAAACCATTGACAGGAGATAATTCACCCCTCCACTTT
CDR3 protein: CASSYSKPLTGDNSPLHF

clone size: NA
J gene: TRBJ2-2
D gene: NA
V gene: TRBV4-1
CDR3 DNA: TGCGCCAGCGCAGGGGTTTCGAACACCGGGGAGCTGTTTTTT
CDR3 protein: CASAGVSNTGELFF

clone size: NA
J gene: TRBJ2-3
D gene: NA
V gene: TRBV7-8
CDR3 DNA: TGTGCCAGCGGAGTTTTTAGCACAGATACGCAGTATTTT
CDR3 protein: CASGVFSTDTQYF

clone size: NA
J gene: TRBJ2-2
D gene: NA
V gene: TRBV24-1
CDR3 DNA: TGTGCCACCAGTGAAGATCCGGGACCGTTATCCCCCGGGGAGCTGTTTTTT
CDR3 protein: CATSEDPGPLSPGELFF

clone size: once
J gene: TRBJ2-2
D gene: NA
V gene: TRBV7-3
CDR3 DNA: TGTGCCAGCAGCTTAATGTCGATCCCCGCCCAGACCGGGGAGCTGTTTTTT
CDR3 protein: CASSLMSIPAQTGELFF

clone size: NA
J gene: TRBJ1-5
D gene: NA
V gene: TRBV6-5
CDR3 DNA: TGTGCCAGCAGCCTCAATCAGCCCCAGCATTTT
CDR3 protein: CASSLNQPQHF